The 24 T cell receptor beta chains below all came from one sample that was sequenced in a study of PD-1 blockade in classical Hodgkin lymphoma. Sequencing used immunoSEQ multiplex PCR; TCRdb keeps in-frame clones, though not all of them. The sample carries about 25,000 clones, nearly 80% recorded once. Each patient relapsed following autologous stem cell transplantation, and prior brentuximab vedotin exposure differed. The source was peripheral blood mononuclear cells (PBMCs), collected at baseline. Every receptor here comes from a human donor with classical Hodgkin lymphoma.

This chain connects TRBV27 to TRBJ2-1, with TRBD2 matching over 13 bases. The CDR3 runs to 16 residues. Losses at the gene ends were 7 bases for V and 6 bases for J; bases not matched to a gene: 9. CDR1 is MNHEY and CDR2 is SMNVEV in the germline V gene (reference sequence). The CDR3 here is CASNRLAGGRGNEQFF. Here the CDR3 DNA reads TGTGCCAGCAACCGACTAGCGGGGGGCCGGGGCAATGAGCAGTTCTTC.

The chain couples TRBV30 to TRBJ2-7; 7 positions agree with TRBD1. V shed 2 bases, J shed 1 base, and the junction held 14 bases outside the gene matches. The CDR3 spans 17 residues. Germline V gene data show CDR1 as GTSNPN and CDR2 as SVGIG (reference sequence). The CDR3 spells CAWSWPTRGGPSYEQYF. The CDR3 DNA is TGTGCCTGGAGTTGGCCTACACGAGGGGGCCCATCCTACGAGCAGTACTTC.

The rearrangement joins TRBV10-3 to TRBJ2-2, with TRBD1 identical over 7 bases. The trim removed 1 base at V and 1 base at J, leaving 6 bases unmatched. This CDR3 is 17 amino acids long. Germline CDR1 ENHRY, CDR2 SYGVKD. The CDR3 protein is CAISEFSRTGNTGELFF. In nucleotides, the CDR3 is TGTGCCATCAGTGAGTTTTCTAGGACAGGGAACACCGGGGAGCTGTTTTTT.

This clone was seen more than once but under ten times. The chain carries TRBV6-5 and TRBJ2-2, with TRBD1 matching over 11 bases. Germline trimming cut 10 bases from V and 5 bases from J; bases unmatched to any gene: 3. Germline V CDR1 and CDR2: MNHEY, SVGAGI. CDR3 length: 13 residues. The CDR3 sequence is CATGQGGTGELFF. The CDR3 bases are TGTGCCACGGGACAGGGGGGGACCGGGGAGCTGTTTTTT.

This chain uses TRBV11-1 with TRBJ2-7; tentative D call: TRBD1 (5 bases). CDR3 length equals 12 residues. V was trimmed by 5 bases and J by 3 bases, leaving 8 bases between them. Looked up from germline, CDR1 is SGHAT and CDR2 is FQDESV (reference sequence). Here the CDR3 DNA reads TGTGCCAGCAGCCACGACAGCTACGAGCAGTACTTC. Translation: CASSHDSYEQYF.

V is TRBV11-3 and J is TRBJ2-3; 7 nucleotides align to TRBD2. CDR1 and CDR2 (germline): SGHNT, YENEEA. With 4 bases clipped from V and 0 bases from J, the junction kept 4 bases outside the gene matches. The CDR3 covers 15 residues. CDR3 loop: CASSSRAGSTDTQYF. CDR3 sequence (DNA): TGTGCCAGCAGCTCCAGAGCGGGGAGCACAGATACGCAGTATTTT.

The chain uses TRBV19 and TRBJ1-4, with unresolved D. This CDR3 contains 16 residues. The germline CDR1 and CDR2 sequences are LNHDA and SQIVND (reference sequence). Trimming removed 3 bases from V and 4 bases from J, with 15 bases in between. CDR3 protein: CASSMYQRAVNEKLFF. For the CDR3, the DNA is TGTGCCAGTAGTATGTATCAGAGGGCAGTTAATGAAAAACTGTTTTTT. Full variable domain (remainder filled in from reference TRBV19 and TRBJ1-4): DGGITQSPKYLFRKEGQNVTLSCEQNLNHDAMYWYRQDPGQGLRLIYYSQIVNDFQKGDIAEGYSVSREKKESFPLTVTSAQKNPTAFYLCASSMYQRAVNEKLFFGSGTQLSVL.

The rearrangement uses TRBV9 and TRBJ2-2; D not certain. V was cut by 0 bases and J by 5 bases, with 14 bases left in between. The CDR3 runs to 16 residues. Germline-derived CDR1 and CDR2 are SGDLS and YYNGEE. The DNA for the CDR3 is TGTGCCAGCAGCGTAGGGTCTCAGTTTGGGACCGGGGAGCTGTTTTTT. This sequence encodes CASSVGSQFGTGELFF. Full variable domain (missing parts from reference TRBV9 and TRBJ2-2): DSGVTQTPKHLITATGQRVTLRCSPRSGDLSVYWYQQSLDQGLQFLIQYYNGEERAKGNILERFSAQQFPDLHSELNLSSLELGDSALYFCASSVGSQFGTGELFFGEGSRLTVL.

The V call is TRBV5-6, the J call TRBJ2-7, with D perhaps TRBD2 (6 bases). CDR3 size: 18 residues. V was clipped by 1 base and J by 0 bases, with 20 bases between them. The germline CDR1 and CDR2 sequences are SGHDT and YYEEEE. The CDR3 nucleotides read TGTGCCAGCAGCTTGATACAGTCGAGGGACTCCTTCTCCTACGAGCAGTACTTC. Amino acid sequence: CASSLIQSRDSFSYEQYF.

The chain couples TRBV2 to TRBJ2-1; the D call may be TRBD1 or TRBD2 (5 bases each). The V end was cut by 6 bases, the J end by 4 bases, with 13 bases between. The CDR3 has 14 residues. Germline CDR1 reads SNHLY; CDR2 reads FYNNEI. CDR3 loop: CASRLRDGYNEQFF. In DNA, the CDR3 is TGTGCCAGCAGATTAAGGGACGGATACAATGAGCAGTTCTTC.

This sequence joins TRBV28 and TRBJ1-5; D not resolved. The CDR3 is 15 residues long. The V end was cut by 2 bases, the J end by 1 base, with 9 bases between. Germline CDR1 and CDR2: MDHEN and SYDVKM. CDR3 nucleotides: TGTGCCAGCAGTTTAATGGGTGTGAGCAATCAGCCCCAGCATTTT. This codes for CASSLMGVSNQPQHF.

This clone was observed a single time. The genes are TRBV10-3 and TRBJ2-2; D unclear. CDR1 is ENHRY, CDR2 SYGVKD, per germline. Between the trimmed V and J ends, which lost 7 bases and 0 bases, there was a span of 6 bases. The CDR3 loop spans 13 amino acids. Here the CDR3 reads CAITGANTGELFF. In DNA, the CDR3 is TGTGCCATCACCGGAGCGAACACCGGGGAGCTGTTTTTT.

The CDR3 loop reads CASNAGTGGFETQYF. The CDR3 DNA is TGTGCCAGCAACGCCGGGACAGGGGGCTTTGAGACCCAGTACTTC. This sequence joins TRBV25-1 and TRBJ2-5, with 12 bases matching TRBD1. Trimming removed 7 bases from V and 5 bases from J; junction bases left unmatched: 8. Germline CDR1 is MGHDK and CDR2 is SYGVNS. The CDR3 has 15 residues. Full variable domain (outside the CDR3, taken from reference TRBV25-1 and TRBJ2-5): EADIYQTPRYLVIGTGKKITLECSQTMGHDKMYWYQQDPGMELHLIHYSYGVNSTEKGDLSSESTVSRIRTEHFPLTLESARPSHTSQYLCASNAGTGGFETQYFGPGTRLLVL.

This clone showed up just once. The rearrangement joins TRBV7-6 to TRBJ2-2; D is perhaps TRBD1 or TRBD2 (5 bases each). Germline V gene sequence: CDR1 SGHVS, CDR2 FNYEAQ. The V end lost 1 base, the J end lost 0 bases, and 9 bases lay between the germline ends. CDR3 size: 16 residues. Here the CDR3 DNA reads TGTGCCAGCAGCTTAGTGGGGGAAACGAACACCGGGGAGCTGTTTTTT. Protein sequence: CASSLVGETNTGELFF.

The chain is built from TRBV28 and TRBJ2-7; D is perhaps TRBD1 (6 bases). In germline, CDR1 is MDHEN, CDR2 SYDVKM. V shed 1 base and J shed 0 bases, with 13 bases lying between them. The CDR3 is made up of 16 amino acids. In DNA form, the CDR3 reads TGTGCCAGCAGTTTATTGAGGGGGTCCAGCTCCTACGAGCAGTACTTC. Protein sequence: CASSLLRGSSSYEQYF.

The chain has TRBV6-5 and TRBJ2-5; TRBD1 or TRBD2 may be the D gene (5 bases each). The last part of the DNA fits TRBJ2-7 better; the J call may be wrong. Germline assignment: CDR1 MNHEY and CDR2 SVGAGI. The CDR3 is 15 residues long. CDR3 protein: CASSYSWQGAHEQYF. The CDR3 region has the DNA TGTGCCAGCAGTTACTCTTGGCAGGGAGCCCACGAGCAGTACTTC.

The V call is TRBV5-4, the J call TRBJ1-2, with D possibly being TRBD1 (5 bases). Germline assignment: CDR1 SGHNT and CDR2 YYREEE (reference sequence). This CDR3 region has 16 residues. V dropped 3 bases and J dropped 8 bases, with 23 bases sitting between them. CDR3: CASSSGRSRTIWGYTF. Here the CDR3 DNA reads TGTGCCAGCAGCTCGGGACGTTCCCGGACAATCTGGGGCTACACCTTC.

This clone is categorized as medium-sized. V and J are TRBV7-6 and TRBJ1-3; 7 bases are a match to TRBD1. The germline V gene has CDR1 SGHVS and CDR2 FNYEAQ. The CDR3 contains 15 residues. The V gene end was trimmed by 2 bases and the J gene end by 3 bases; junction bases not matched to a gene: 4. The CDR3: CASSLYRGVGNTIYF. The CDR3 coding sequence is TGTGCCAGCAGCTTATACAGGGGAGTTGGAAACACCATATATTTT.

CDR3 in DNA: TGTGCCAGCAGCCGGTCGTCACTAGCGGGGCCGCACACAGATACGCAGTATTTT. It codes for CASSRSSLAGPHTDTQYF. The chain links TRBV5-4 to TRBJ2-3, with 10 positions matching TRBD2. CDR1 and CDR2 (germline): SGHNT, YYREEE (reference sequence). This CDR3 region has 18 residues. The ends lost 4 bases at V and 2 bases at J; junction bases unmatched: 13.

The J gene is TRBJ2-7, the V gene TRBV28, with TRBD1 matching over 8 bases. Per the germline V gene, CDR1 is MDHEN and CDR2 is SYDVKM. Trimming removed 4 bases from V and 5 bases from J; junction bases left unmatched: 7. The CDR3 spans 14 residues. Here the CDR3 reads CASSSSGTGDEQYF. CDR3 coding DNA: TGTGCCAGCAGTTCCTCCGGGACAGGAGACGAGCAGTACTTC.

The chain recombines TRBV4-3 with TRBJ1-5; D is unclear. CDR3 length equals 16 residues. Looked up from germline, CDR1 is LGHNA and CDR2 is YSLEER. Trimming shortened V by 1 base and J by 3 bases, and 13 bases separated the two germline ends. The chain's CDR3 is CASSQALGEPNQPQHF. DNA for the CDR3: TGCGCCAGCAGCCAAGCCCTCGGGGAGCCCAATCAGCCCCAGCATTTT.

V and J are TRBV10-3 and TRBJ2-3; D perhaps matches TRBD1 (5 bases). This CDR3 spans 13 amino acids. Trimming stripped 4 bases from V and 12 bases from J, with 17 bases between. Looked up from germline, CDR1 is ENHRY and CDR2 is SYGVKD. The CDR3 sequence: CAISGKERQIQYF. DNA of the CDR3: TGTGCCATCAGTGGCAAAGAAAGACAGATACAGTATTTT.

The chain is built from TRBV27 and TRBJ1-1, with unresolved D. Trimming left V 8 bases short and J 3 bases short, with 16 bases between. CDR3 size: 14 residues. Germline V gene data show CDR1 as MNHEY and CDR2 as SMNVEV (reference sequence). CDR3 nucleotides: TGTGCCAGCCGCCAGGTCGGGTTGGACACTGAAGCTTTCTTT. This translates into CASRQVGLDTEAFF.

V is TRBV10-3 and J is TRBJ2-7; D may match TRBD1 or TRBD2 (5 bases each). The germline CDR1 and CDR2 sequences are ENHRY and SYGVKD. V dropped 6 bases and J dropped 4 bases, with 19 bases sitting between them. The CDR3 spans 15 residues. Here the CDR3 reads CAISSRLGVKYEQYF. As DNA, the CDR3 is TGTGCCATCAGCTCCAGATTGGGGGTGAAGTACGAGCAGTACTTC.